This T cell receptor beta chain comes out of a study of shared clonotypes between healthy human individuals (dated by TCRdb to the early 2020s). About the full investigation: Three men and two women, aged 18 to 49 years, made up the cohort. For each donor, CD4 naive and CD4 memory were each given three plates, CD8 naive was given two plates, and CD8 memory was given one plate. To estimate repertoire size and how much clonotype sharing occurs between individuals, the study deeply sequenced the blood TCR repertoires of five or six healthy adults. To increase sequencing depth and limit assay-specific biases, different laboratories used diverse techniques to prepare libraries and sequence TCR repertoires. Leukapheresis yielded between about 0.9 and 9 billion PBMCs per donor.

The donors were healthy, HIV-negative adults with no recently reported acute infections or vaccinations. Every donor was a Caucasian adult living in Nashville, Tennessee, USA. CD4+ T cells were enriched by magnetic negative selection, after which naive cells were positively selected on CD45RA and the negative fraction was taken as the memory subset. Blood was obtained by leukapheresis, after which PBMCs were separated by Ficoll-Histopaque density gradient centrifugation and cryopreserved in liquid nitrogen vapor phase. Analytical flow cytometry was used to check the purity and quantity of each magnetically sorted T cell population. Each sorted fraction had its genomic DNA isolated and then quantified by UV absorbance on a Nanodrop 2000c. Note on this clone: Its binding antigen is unknown. No base qualities exist here, and no much larger clone lies one base off it.

Study-level results and caveats: Because the study included only a small number of donors, the genetic and exposure-history diversity represented was limited. Sampling was limited to blood, and TCR repertoires in tissue likely differ from TCR repertoires in blood. Even with the large sequencing depth, rarefaction of the sorted-subset datasets indicated that sequencing was incomplete. Compared with non-shared clonotypes, the clonotypes found in all four sorted-subset donors had higher generation probabilities. Naive subsets generally had larger estimated clonotype richness than memory subsets. When a handful of donors were compared, the shared fraction of clonotypes was 5% to 6.5% for naive CD4, around 3.6% for naive CD8, 2% to 2.5% for memory CD4, and roughly 0.4% for memory CD8. Pairwise subsampling led to the expectation that sequencing depth would affect the degree of clonotype sharing among donors.

TCR CDR3 regions were amplified from genomic DNA by multiplex PCR using the deep immunoSEQ assay. Extracted genomic DNA from each cell subset was distributed evenly across all wells of several immunoSEQ 96-well plates, and each plate was treated as a replicate. For sorted subsets, roughly 200 ng of genomic DNA, equivalent to roughly 30,000 T cell genomes, went into each replicate PCR. The purified libraries were quantified using a Qubit 3.0 fluorometer, sized with a Bioanalyzer 2100, and then quantified again using the KAPA Library Quantification kit. Every immunoSEQ 96-well plate was sequenced on a dedicated single-read 150-cycle Illumina NextSeq 550 flow cell. Under the source paper's analysis protocol: Because only junctional sequences without quality scores were contained in the immunoSEQ output, filtering matching that applied to full-length reads could not be performed. To assign V/J genes and CDR3, sequences were annotated using PyIR, a Python wrapper for IgBLAST v1.9, with IMGT germline references. Reads were filtered out if the reads had weak V/J assignments (E-value above 1e-6), no CDR3, stop codons, out-of-frame junctions, or ambiguous translated residues. V3J clonotypes were defined as sequences sharing an identical inferred V gene, J gene, and CDR3 amino acid sequence. To compute the percentage overlap between repertoires, the number of shared unique clonotypes was divided by the size of the smaller repertoire. Repertoire richness was assessed with RTK rarefaction, the Chao1 estimator, and Recon v2.1 estimates of unobserved clonotypes. For all TCRbeta clonotypes obtained by the gDNA method from several donors, generation probabilities were computed with OLGA. TCRdb took over this immuneACCESS table, retaining in-frame rearrangements with V and J assigned. Such tables are incomplete; in checked studies, under half of the missing clones stem from an unresolved V gene, and the remainder is unexplained. The V and J calls and the clone size are those of that table, but D and trimming were determined from the DNA. The sample yields about 2,500,000 clones; about 92% were counted once. 0.14% of the sample is held by the ten biggest clonotypes.

CDR3 length: 16 amino acids, cysteine to phenylalanine. CDR3 DNA is the only sequence kept; it has 48 bases, read in frame from the first base. The junction shows trimming of 4 bases on V and 1 base on J, and the gene matches do not reach 6 bases of it. According to the germline V gene, CDR1 reads SGHAT and CDR2 reads FQNNGV. The receptor chain draws on TRBV11-2 and TRBJ2-1, and 8 bases in between align with TRBD1. Sequencing input: naive CD4+ T cells sorted from blood. Taken with the paper, the label for cell subset or site translates to: CD45RA+ positively selected. This sequence originates from a man younger than 35 in good health. The nucleotide sequence is TGTGCCAGCAGCTATACAGGGGGGAAGTCCTACAATGAGCAGTTCTTC. Its coded protein is CASSYTGGKSYNEQFF.